These 31 T cell receptor beta chains were all obtained from the same sample, sequenced in a study of T cell changes during pregnancy in multiple sclerosis. Profiling relied on immunoSEQ multiplex PCR, and the TCRdb table lists in-frame clones only, not all of them. The sample records fewer than 50,000 clones, 92% being singletons. Material: CD4+ T cells from peripheral blood mononuclear cells, obtained in the second trimester of pregnancy. Source of these receptors: a female donor in good health, enrolled as a control in a pregnancy study.

A single count supports this clone. The rearrangement joins TRBV7-9 to TRBJ2-1, with 8 bases fitting TRBD1. The ends lost 5 bases at V and 6 bases at J; junction bases unmatched: 12. In germline, CDR1 is SEHNR, CDR2 FQNEAQ (reference sequence). CDR3 length: 16 residues. In DNA, the CDR3 is TGTGCCAGCAGCCATAACCTTGGACAGGGACCCAATGAGCAGTTCTTC. Translated, it gives CASSHNLGQGPNEQFF.

This clone was found once. This chain links TRBV7-9 with TRBJ2-3; TRBD2 is a possible D gene (6 bases). This CDR3 region has 16 residues. The germline V gene has CDR1 SEHNR and CDR2 FQNEAQ (reference sequence). V lost 3 bases and J lost 2, with 15 bases in between. DNA of the CDR3: TGTGCCAGCAGCTTGATGGGGCGGGGATACACAGATACGCAGTATTTT. Translating it yields CASSLMGRGYTDTQYF.

This clone has just one count. The chain couples TRBV5-5 to TRBJ1-2; 9 bases align to TRBD1. V was pared by 4 bases and J by 4 bases, with 2 bases of the junction left unmatched. Germline-derived CDR1 and CDR2 are SGHKS and YYEKEE (reference sequence). This CDR3 contains 13 residues. In DNA form, the CDR3 reads TGTGCCAGCAGCCAACAGGGGGCCTATGGCTACACCTTC. This encodes CASSQQGAYGYTF.

The chain couples TRBV6-5 to TRBJ2-3; 7 bases align to TRBD1. From germline, CDR1 is MNHEY and CDR2 SVGAGI. V lost 6 bases, J lost 2 bases, and 2 bases stayed unmatched. CDR3 length equals 13 residues. CDR3 protein: CASRQGTTDTQYF. In DNA, the CDR3 is TGTGCCAGCAGACAGGGGACCACAGATACGCAGTATTTT.

A remark on this clone: Sequence at one end of the junction differs from germline and may be a read error. The J gene is TRBJ1-2, the V gene TRBV7-2, with a weak D call TRBD1 (5 bases). Germline assignment: CDR1 SGHTA and CDR2 FQGNSA. The CDR3 has 12 residues. The CDR3 DNA follows: TGTGCCAGCAGCTTAGAGACCGGGACTGCTCTTTTC. Protein: CASSLETGTALF.

V and J are TRBV27 and TRBJ1-2; 11 bases are shared with TRBD1. CDR3 length equals 16 residues. Looked up from germline, CDR1 is MNHEY and CDR2 is SMNVEV (reference sequence). Germline trimming cut 6 bases from V and 4 bases from J; bases unmatched to any gene: 10. The CDR3 DNA reads TGTGCCAGCAGCCCGGAGGGACAGGGGGTCGGCTATGGCTACACCTTC. Protein product: CASSPEGQGVGYGYTF.

The chain is built from TRBV6-5 and TRBJ2-7, with D possibly being TRBD1 (5 bases). This CDR3 contains 13 residues. V lost 2 bases, J lost 4 bases, and 9 bases lay in between. CDR1 and CDR2 from the germline V gene are MNHEY and SVGAGI. This chain's CDR3 is CASSYRGIYEQYF. CDR3 coding DNA: TGTGCCAGCAGTTACAGGGGAATTTACGAGCAGTACTTC.

The chain couples TRBV4-1 to TRBJ2-5; the match to TRBD2 covers 10 bases. The trim removed 4 bases at V and 4 bases at J, leaving 6 bases unmatched. From germline, CDR1 is MGHRA and CDR2 YSYEKL. The CDR3 runs to 15 residues. In DNA form, the CDR3 reads TGCGCCAGCAGCCGAGGACTAGCGGCGGGAGAGACCCAGTACTTC. It encodes CASSRGLAAGETQYF.

Concerning this clone: The junction does not match germline at one end; this may be a read error. The sample contains more than one DNA sequence encoding this CDR3. CDR3 protein: CASSLEGGSKNIQYF. CDR3 sequence (DNA): TGTGCCAGCAGCTTGGAAGGGGGTTCCAAAAACATCCAGTACTTC. This chain joins TRBV5-4 and TRBJ2-4, with a tentative D call TRBD1 (6 bases). Germline V gene lookup returns CDR1 SGHNT and CDR2 YYREEE (reference sequence). CDR3 length equals 15 residues.

The J gene is TRBJ1-2, the V gene TRBV6-6; maybe TRBD1 (6 bases). V was trimmed by 3 bases and J by 5 bases, leaving 19 bases between them. The germline CDR1 and CDR2 sequences are MNHNY and SVGAGI (reference sequence). This CDR3 has 16 residues. The CDR3 DNA reads as TGTGCCAGCAGTTATTCGACAGGACAAGCAACTTATGGCTACACCTTC. This translates into CASSYSTGQATYGYTF.

The chain joins TRBV21-1 to TRBJ2-5; the table's D call, TRBD2, has no DNA check behind it. TRBV21-1 is marked as a pseudogene. The CDR3 is made up of 16 amino acids. CDR3 nucleotide sequence: TGTGCCAGCAGTCGGGAGGAAACAGGGTACCAAGAGACCCAGTACTTC. Amino acid sequence: CASSREETGYQETQYF.

The count of this clone is one. The CDR3 DNA reads as TGTGCCAGCAGCTTATCAAACCCTAACACAGATACGCAGTATTTT. Translated: CASSLSNPNTDTQYF. The chain employs TRBV11-2 and TRBJ2-3, with D unresolved. The germline V gene encodes CDR1 SGHAT and CDR2 FQNNGV. V lost 2 bases to trimming and J lost 2 bases, with 11 bases between them. The CDR3 has 15 residues.

The V and J genes are TRBV2 and TRBJ1-4; 7 nucleotides align to TRBD1. V trimming: 2 bases; J trimming: 7 bases; junction bases outside the gene matches: 10. CDR1 and CDR2 (germline): SNHLY, FYNNEI. The CDR3 is 16 amino acids. CDR3: CASSERGTEVSEKLFF. CDR3 in DNA: TGTGCCAGCAGTGAAAGGGGGACAGAGGTCAGTGAAAAACTGTTTTTT.

This clone was recorded only once. The V call is TRBV5-8, the J call TRBJ2-3, with TRBD2 matching over 8 bases. The V and J ends lost 1 base and 0 bases, in that order; junction bases with no gene match: 10. The germline gives CDR1 SGHTS, CDR2 YDEGEE. CDR3 length: 18 residues. CDR3 nucleotides: TGTGCCAGCAGCTTGTATGGGAGCGGGGGCTCTAGCACAGATACGCAGTATTTT. It encodes CASSLYGSGGSSTDTQYF. Supplemented by reference TRBV5-8 and TRBJ2-3, the full variable domain reads EAGVTQSPTHLIKTRGQQATLRCSPISGHTSVYWYQQALGLGLQFLLWYDEGEERNRGNFPPRFSGRQFPNYSSELNVNALELEDSALYLCASSLYGSGGSSTDTQYFGPGTRLTVL.

V is TRBV28 and J is TRBJ1-5, with D tentatively TRBD1 (6 bases). The CDR3 has 12 amino acids. V dropped 10 bases and J dropped 6 bases, with 13 bases sitting between them. Germline-derived CDR1 and CDR2 are MDHEN and SYDVKM. This CDR3 is CAITDRFQPQHF. DNA of the CDR3: TGTGCCATCACGGACAGATTTCAGCCCCAGCATTTT.

This clone was seen just once. The chain combines TRBV27 with TRBJ2-7; D gene ambiguous. The CDR3 loop spans 16 amino acids. V was cut by 5 bases and J by 3 bases, with 20 bases left in between. Germline-derived CDR1 and CDR2 are MNHEY and SMNVEV (reference sequence). This CDR3 reads CASSEKTVILDYEQYF. The DNA of the CDR3 is TGTGCCAGCAGTGAAAAAACGGTTATCCTCGACTACGAGCAGTACTTC.

The chain couples TRBV6-5 to TRBJ2-6, with no clear D. CDR1 is MNHEY and CDR2 is SVGAGI in the germline V gene. Trimming removed 8 bases from V and 0 bases from J, with 11 bases in between. CDR3 size: 15 residues. In nucleotides, the CDR3 is TGTGCCAGCTTAAGCAGGTCCTCTGGGGCCAACGTCCTGACTTTC. This gives the protein CASLSRSSGANVLTF.

This clone is a singleton in its sample. This sequence joins TRBV5-8 and TRBJ1-5; perhaps TRBD1 as D (6 bases). Trimming shortened V by 4 bases and J by 0 bases, and 14 bases separated the two germline ends. Germline lookup yields CDR1 SGHTS and CDR2 YDEGEE. The CDR3 extends over 16 amino acids. CDR3 sequence reads: CASSILQGNSNQPQHF. DNA of the CDR3: TGTGCCAGCAGCATATTGCAGGGGAATAGCAATCAGCCCCAGCATTTT.

V gene TRBV2 combines with J gene TRBJ2-7; D possibly corresponds to TRBD1 (5 bases). V lost 6 bases, J lost 3 bases, and 6 bases lay in between. Germline loops: CDR1 SNHLY, CDR2 FYNNEI. CDR3 length: 11 amino acids. The CDR3 region has the DNA TGTGCCAGCAGCCAGGGCTACGAGCAGTACTTC. Translating it yields CASSQGYEQYF. The variable domain in full, completed from reference TRBV2 and TRBJ2-7, reads EPEVTQTPSHQVTQMGQEVILRCVPISNHLYFYWYRQILGQKVEFLVSFYNNEISEKSEIFDDQFSVERPDGSNFTLKIRSTKLEDSAMYFCASSQGYEQYFGPGTRLTVT.

The V gene is TRBV11-3, the J gene TRBJ2-5; 9 bases map to TRBD2. This CDR3 region has 18 residues. Germline loops: CDR1 SGHNT, CDR2 YENEEA. Trimming took 1 base from V and 5 from J; bases not matched to a gene: 14. CDR3 DNA: TGTGCCAGCAGCTTAGGATCCAGCGGGGGGTCTCAGGGGGAGACCCAGTACTTC. Amino acid sequence: CASSLGSSGGSQGETQYF.

The rearrangement links TRBV5-4 to TRBJ1-2, with D possibly being TRBD1 (5 bases). CDR1 SGHNT and CDR2 YYREEE come from the germline V gene (reference sequence). V was pared by 4 bases and J by 2 bases, with 9 bases between. CDR3 size: 13 residues. The CDR3 loop is CASSPQGNYGYTF. Written as DNA, the CDR3 is TGTGCCAGCAGCCCGCAGGGCAACTATGGCTACACCTTC. The full variable domain, rest sourced from reference TRBV5-4 and TRBJ1-2, is ETGVTQSPTHLIKTRGQQVTLRCSSQSGHNTVSWYQQALGQGPQFIFQYYREEENGRGNFPPRFSGLQFPNYSSELNVNALELDDSALYLCASSPQGNYGYTFGSGTRLTVV.

The J gene is TRBJ1-5, the V gene TRBV19, with D unclear. Trimming removed 5 bases from V and 1 base from J, with 9 bases in between. This CDR3 is built from 14 residues. CDR1 is LNHDA and CDR2 is SQIVND in the germline V gene (reference sequence). The CDR3, as DNA: TGTGCCAGTAGTTTAGGGCGGAGCAATCAGCCCCAGCATTTT. Translated, it gives CASSLGRSNQPQHF.

The chain carries TRBV5-1 and TRBJ2-5; D is uncertain. The J call may be incorrect, as the DNA end agrees better with TRBJ2-7. The CDR3 loop spans 13 amino acids. The germline V gene encodes CDR1 SGHRS and CDR2 YFSETQ. The CDR3 coding sequence is TGCGCCAGCAGCTTGGAACAATACTACGAGCAGTACTTC. It encodes CASSLEQYYEQYF.

The V and J genes are TRBV7-2 and TRBJ2-3; 10 bases line up with TRBD2. The trim removed 1 base at V and 0 bases at J, leaving 4 bases unmatched. The CDR3 is 17 residues long. Germline CDR1 and CDR2: SGHTA and FQGNSA. The CDR3 region is CASSLGLAGDSTDTQYF. The CDR3 bases are TGTGCCAGCAGCTTAGGGCTAGCGGGGGATAGCACAGATACGCAGTATTTT.

This chain uses TRBV10-3 with TRBJ2-7, with D unclear. The ends were cut back, 6 bases at V and 3 bases at J, with 9 bases in the middle. The V gene's germline CDR1 is ENHRY and CDR2 SYGVKD. The CDR3 covers 12 residues. CDR3 nucleotide sequence: TGTGCCATCAGAGCGAAAGACTACGAGCAGTACTTC. As protein: CAIRAKDYEQYF.

Regarding this clone: Because the CDR3's place on the DNA is in doubt, the DNA is left out and the CDR3 is given as listed by TCRdb. This chain uses TRBV27 with TRBJ1-1. Per the germline V gene, CDR1 is MNHEY and CDR2 is SMNVEV (reference sequence). The CDR3 is 14 amino acids long, termini counted. The CDR3 reads CASSFFSVRGEAFF.

This rearrangement joins TRBV7-9 to TRBJ1-1, with 10 bases that match TRBD1. V trimming: 5 bases; J trimming: 7 bases; junction bases outside the gene matches: 7. Germline values: CDR1 SEHNR, CDR2 FQNEAQ (reference sequence). The CDR3 is 14 residues long. CDR3 protein: CASSQGGQGNEAFF. The CDR3 DNA is TGTGCCAGCAGCCAGGGGGGACAGGGGAATGAAGCTTTCTTT.

This rearrangement joins TRBV20-1 to TRBJ2-7; unclear D gene. The CDR3 runs 11 residues. V was clipped by 3 bases and J by 2 bases, with 5 bases between them. In germline, CDR1 is DFQATT, CDR2 SNEGSKA (reference sequence). The CDR3 nucleotides read TGCAGTGCTAGCGTTACCTACGAGCAGTACTTC. This encodes CSASVTYEQYF.

The J gene is TRBJ2-7, the V gene TRBV11-3, with 10 bases fitting TRBD2. The CDR3 is 15 amino acids. The V segment lost 3 bases and the J segment 2 bases; nucleotides outside the gene matches: 4. CDR1 is SGHNT, CDR2 YENEEA, per germline. The CDR3 nucleotides are TGTGCCAGCAGCTTTACAAGCGGGGGGGCCTACGAGCAGTACTTC. It specifies CASSFTSGGAYEQYF.

The chain uses TRBV6-1 and TRBJ1-3; the D is unclear. Trimming took 2 bases from V and 0 from J, leaving 8 bases between them. Germline loops: CDR1 MNHNS, CDR2 SASEGT. The CDR3 runs 15 residues. The CDR3 region has the DNA TGTGCCAGCAGTGAAATTACAGTCTCTGGAAACACCATATATTTT. Encoded protein: CASSEITVSGNTIYF.

The chain joins TRBV2 to TRBJ1-2; 11 bases agree with TRBD1. Germline V gives CDR1 SNHLY, CDR2 FYNNEI. The CDR3 spans 15 residues. Trimming took 7 bases from V and 4 from J; bases not matched to a gene: 8. CDR3 residues: CASNPRTGGSYGYTF. CDR3 DNA sequence: TGTGCCAGCAATCCCCGGACAGGGGGCAGCTATGGCTACACCTTC.